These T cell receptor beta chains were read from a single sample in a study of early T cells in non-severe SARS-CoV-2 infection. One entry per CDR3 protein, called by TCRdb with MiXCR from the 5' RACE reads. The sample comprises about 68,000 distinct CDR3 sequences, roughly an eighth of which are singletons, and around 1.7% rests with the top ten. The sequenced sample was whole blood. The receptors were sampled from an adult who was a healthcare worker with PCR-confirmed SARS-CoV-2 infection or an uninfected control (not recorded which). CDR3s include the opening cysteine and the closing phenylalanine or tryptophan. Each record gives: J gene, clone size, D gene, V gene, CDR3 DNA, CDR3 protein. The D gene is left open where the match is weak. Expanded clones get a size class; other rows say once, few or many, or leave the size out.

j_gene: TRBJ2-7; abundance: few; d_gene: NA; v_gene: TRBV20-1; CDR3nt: TGCAGTGCTAGAAGTGGCGGTGGCTACGAGCAGTACTTC; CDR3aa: CSARSGGGYEQYF
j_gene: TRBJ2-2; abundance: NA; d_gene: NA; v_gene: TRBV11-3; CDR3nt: TGTGCCAGCAGCTTAGCCCTGGGGAACACCGGGGAGCTGTTTTTT; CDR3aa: CASSLALGNTGELFF
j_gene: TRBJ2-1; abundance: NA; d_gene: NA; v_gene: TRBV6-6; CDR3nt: TGTGCCAGCAGCCCCCCTTACCGTGAGCAGTTCTTC; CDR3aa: CASSPPYREQFF
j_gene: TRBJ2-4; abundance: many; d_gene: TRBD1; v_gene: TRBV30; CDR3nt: TGTGCCTTCAACGCTAGGGACAGGGGAAGGAACATTCAGTACTTC; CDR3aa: CAFNARDRGRNIQYF
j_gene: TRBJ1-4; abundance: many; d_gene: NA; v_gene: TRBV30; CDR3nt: TGTGCCTGGACGACTGGACTGATAGAAAAACTGTTTTTT; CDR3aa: CAWTTGLIEKLFF
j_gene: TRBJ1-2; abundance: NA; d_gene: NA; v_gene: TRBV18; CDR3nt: TGTGCCAGCTCACCAAAGGACAGCTTCAACTATGGCTACACCTTC; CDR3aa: CASSPKDSFNYGYTF
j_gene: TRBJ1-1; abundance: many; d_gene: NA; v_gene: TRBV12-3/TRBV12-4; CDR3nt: TGTGCCAGCAGAAACCGGGACCCGATGGCTGAAGCTTTCTTT; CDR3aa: CASRNRDPMAEAFF
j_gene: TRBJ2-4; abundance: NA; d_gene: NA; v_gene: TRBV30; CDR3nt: TGTGCCTGGGATAGCGGCGGGAAAAACATTCAGTACTTC; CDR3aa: CAWDSGGKNIQYF
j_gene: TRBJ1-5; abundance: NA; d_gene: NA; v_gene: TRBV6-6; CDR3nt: TGTGCCAGCACGTTTCCCCCCGGGTATAGCAATCAGCCCCAGCATTTT; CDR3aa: CASTFPPGYSNQPQHF
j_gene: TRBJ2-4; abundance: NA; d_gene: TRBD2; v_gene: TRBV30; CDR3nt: TGTGCCTGGGGACTAGCGGGGGGGCTTGCCAAAAACATTCAGTACTTC; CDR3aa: CAWGLAGGLAKNIQYF
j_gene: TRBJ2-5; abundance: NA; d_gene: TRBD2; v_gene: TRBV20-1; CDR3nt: TGCAGTGCTAGAGTCCCGGGACTAGCGGGGGGCCTCCAAGAGACCCAGTACTTC; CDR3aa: CSARVPGLAGGLQETQYF
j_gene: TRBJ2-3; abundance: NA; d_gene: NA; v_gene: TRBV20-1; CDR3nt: TGCAGTGCACATAACAGGGCCGCCTTCACAGATACGCAGTATTTT; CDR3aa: CSAHNRAAFTDTQYF
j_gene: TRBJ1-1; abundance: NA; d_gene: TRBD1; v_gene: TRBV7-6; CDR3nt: TGTGCCAGCAGCACGGGACAGGGGATAGGTGAAGCTTTCTTT; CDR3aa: CASSTGQGIGEAFF
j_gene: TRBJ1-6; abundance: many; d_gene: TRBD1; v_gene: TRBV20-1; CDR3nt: TGCAGTGCGCAAGCCGAGACAGGGTACAATTCACCCCTCCACTTT; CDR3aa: CSAQAETGYNSPLHF
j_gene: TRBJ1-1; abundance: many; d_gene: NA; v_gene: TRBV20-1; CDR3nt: TGCAGTGCTTCAACACCTAGGGGGATCGGCGATGAAGCTTTCTTT; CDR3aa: CSASTPRGIGDEAFF
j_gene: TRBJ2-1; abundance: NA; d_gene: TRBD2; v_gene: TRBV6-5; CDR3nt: TGTGCCAGCAGTTACGCACTAGCGGGGGGCTCCTACAATGAGCAGTTCTTC; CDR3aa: CASSYALAGGSYNEQFF
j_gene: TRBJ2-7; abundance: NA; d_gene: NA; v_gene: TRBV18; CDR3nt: TGTGCCAGCTCAGATGGGGGTTCGGACGAGCAGTACTTC; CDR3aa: CASSDGGSDEQYF
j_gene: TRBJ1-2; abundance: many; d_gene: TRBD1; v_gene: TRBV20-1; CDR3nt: TGCAGTGCTAGAGACAACAGGGGGGCCATGGTCTATGGCTACACCTTC; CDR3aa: CSARDNRGAMVYGYTF
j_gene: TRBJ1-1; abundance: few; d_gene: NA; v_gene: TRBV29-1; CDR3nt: TGCAGCGTTGTAAATGGCGGCAGGACTGAAGCTTTCTTT; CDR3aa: CSVVNGGRTEAFF
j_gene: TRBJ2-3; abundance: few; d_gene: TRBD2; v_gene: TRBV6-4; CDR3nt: TGTGCCAGCAGAAAAAGCGGGGGCGAGACAGATACGCAGTATTTT; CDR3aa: CASRKSGGETDTQYF
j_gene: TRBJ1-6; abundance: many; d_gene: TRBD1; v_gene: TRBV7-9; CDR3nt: TGTGCCAGCAGCCGACAGGGTCCGTATAATTCACCCCTCCACTTT; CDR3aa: CASSRQGPYNSPLHF
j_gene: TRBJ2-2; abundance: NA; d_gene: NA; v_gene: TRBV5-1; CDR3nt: TGCGCCAGCAGCCCAGACAGGCCGAACACCGGGGAGCTGTTTTTT; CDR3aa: CASSPDRPNTGELFF
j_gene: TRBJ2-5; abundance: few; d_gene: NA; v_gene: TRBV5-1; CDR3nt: TGCGCCAGCAGCAAAGGCGGGGCCGGAGAGACCCAGTACTTC; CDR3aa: CASSKGGAGETQYF
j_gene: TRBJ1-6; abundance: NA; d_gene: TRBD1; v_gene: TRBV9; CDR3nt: TGTGCCAGCCGAGGACAGGCTAATTCACCCCTCCACTTT; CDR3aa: CASRGQANSPLHF
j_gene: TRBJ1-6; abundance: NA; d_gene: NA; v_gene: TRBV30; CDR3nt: TGTGCCTGGAGTTCAGGGATCGGGTCACCCCTCCACTTT; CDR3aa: CAWSSGIGSPLHF